The rows below give T cell receptor beta chains drawn from one sample of a study of monozygotic twins with inflammatory bowel disease. TCRdb re-analyzed the 5' RACE reads; it lists each CDR3 protein once, without DNA. The sample has hundreds of thousands of distinct CDR3 sequences; the top ten hold 2% to 3%. Sequencing input: blood. The receptors stem from a human donor with ulcerative colitis or Crohn's disease, or a healthy co-twin of an affected twin (not recorded which). CDR3s include the opening cysteine and the closing phenylalanine or tryptophan. The order of the fields is V gene, J gene, CDR3 protein.

TRBV24-1	TRBJ2-5	CATSDPGTVQETQYF
TRBV14	TRBJ1-5	CASRPENNQPQHF
TRBV7-6	TRBJ2-1	CASSTQGPSPYNEQFF
TRBV7-8	TRBJ2-2	CASSWNIGELFF
TRBV28	TRBJ1-3	CASSLAQNQGNTIYF
TRBV7-9	TRBJ1-2	CASSLGGGLTYGYTF
TRBV20-1	TRBJ2-7	CSASGRMLASPYEQYF
TRBV7-3	TRBJ2-5	CASSSGSLGETQYF
TRBV30	TRBJ1-1	CAGGWGTEAFF
TRBV25-1	TRBJ2-2	CASSENSGGAFRELFF
TRBV30	TRBJ1-1	CAWSPDRGWTEAFF
TRBV5-1	TRBJ2-7	CASTADSYEQYF
TRBV18	TRBJ1-3	CASSPFSGETGNTIYF
TRBV3-1	TRBJ2-5	CASSQDLSGYGGETQYF
TRBV19	TRBJ1-4	CASKKQGADEKLFF
TRBV20-1	TRBJ1-1	CSARTGTPGNTEAFF
TRBV27	TRBJ1-2	CASAQMDRGHGYTF
TRBV15	TRBJ2-1	CATSREPGGRYNEQFF
TRBV5-4	TRBJ2-2	CASSLESGRANGELFF
TRBV15	TRBJ1-2	CATSPKGQFPNYGYTF
TRBV7-6	TRBJ2-7	CASSLDPGLAEQYF
TRBV28	TRBJ2-2	CASSPMAGKDLAGELFF
TRBV20-1	TRBJ2-3	CSARAAGTPTDTQYF
TRBV10-3	TRBJ2-3	CAISPINTDTQYF
TRBV6-2/TRBV6-3	TRBJ2-7	CASSVLGVHVEQYF
TRBV5-1	TRBJ2-7	CASSASGGTSYEQYF
TRBV19	TRBJ2-5	CASRETSGSQETQYF
TRBV11-2	TRBJ2-5	CASSWGVSETQYF
TRBV7-6	TRBJ2-3	CASSYSSSTDTQYF
TRBV7-6	TRBJ1-1	CASNRVRGELNTEAFF
TRBV7-2	TRBJ2-1	CASSLSGVPYNEQFF
TRBV12-3/TRBV12-4	TRBJ1-2	CASSYRAGYTF
TRBV11-2	TRBJ2-5	CASSWTAGVETQYF
TRBV7-3	TRBJ2-5	CASSAHPPGSGEETQYF
TRBV7-2	TRBJ2-7	CASSLASGRGSYEQYF
TRBV6-1	TRBJ2-2	CATEKGGARTGELFF
TRBV20-1	TRBJ2-1	CSAIEVGRRPSSYNEQFF
TRBV9	TRBJ1-1	CASSVHPGDTEAFF
TRBV7-2	TRBJ2-5	CASSLEPSGRVRETQYF
TRBV2	TRBJ2-2	CASSSQRQNTGELFF
TRBV7-2	TRBJ2-5	CASSLTSGSAETQYF
TRBV29-1	TRBJ1-1	CSARDDMNTEAFF
TRBV7-2	TRBJ1-1	CASSLRSTGGLSEAFF
TRBV10-3	TRBJ1-5	CAIGDGFNQPQHF
TRBV7-8	TRBJ1-5	CASSLTGVRNQPQHF
TRBV20-1	TRBJ2-1	CSARVPVAGTKNEQFF
TRBV7-3	TRBJ2-3	CASSLGTSGRTDTQYF
TRBV4-1	TRBJ1-2	CASSQERDGGLVGYTF
TRBV5-1	TRBJ1-2	CASSLTTEDRPYGYTF
TRBV6-1	TRBJ1-2	CASSKTGQTNYGYTF
TRBV4-2	TRBJ1-1	CASSRDRGQGEAFF
TRBV27	TRBJ2-1	CASSLWNSNEQFF
TRBV5-4	TRBJ2-2	CASSSEGLGNTGELFF
TRBV6-5	TRBJ2-3	CASSIRGSTQYF
TRBV4-2	TRBJ2-1	CASSQLTETMTNEQFF
TRBV6-5	TRBJ2-7	CACGPSRPYEQYF
TRBV7-2	TRBJ2-3	CASSLHRTGSTDTQYF
TRBV2	TRBJ2-7	CASSRTSHQYF
TRBV3-1	TRBJ1-1	CASSLKQGNTEAFF
TRBV20-1	TRBJ2-7	CSALDQSSYEQYF